The source of this T cell receptor beta chain is a study of cytomegalovirus exposure and HLA in healthy donors. Study-wide context: The 100 to 150 validation repertoires and the approximately 630 first-cohort repertoires shared a platform, a later analysis reported. Study conclusions and caveats: Cytomegalovirus status was reportedly diagnosed by the classifier with high specificity and sensitivity.

Produced via immunoSEQ multiplex PCR; TCRdb's table is partial and in-frame only. Of tens of thousands of clones detected, almost 97% appear once; the ten largest clones hold 1.6%. The germline CDR1 and CDR2 sequences are MGHDK and SYGVNS. CDR3 size: 14 residues. Between the trimmed V and J ends, which lost 6 bases and 1 base, there was a span of 12 bases. With regard to this clone: What it binds is not known.

This TCR was recovered from a man between 18 and 35 years old in good health and CMV-seropositive. The chain is built from TRBV25-1 and TRBJ2-5; D might be TRBD1 (6 bases). Sequencing was carried out using PBMCs. The CDR3 DNA reads as TGTGCCAGCAGGGACGACAGGATCCAAGAGACCCAGTACTTC. Residues: CASRDDRIQETQYF.